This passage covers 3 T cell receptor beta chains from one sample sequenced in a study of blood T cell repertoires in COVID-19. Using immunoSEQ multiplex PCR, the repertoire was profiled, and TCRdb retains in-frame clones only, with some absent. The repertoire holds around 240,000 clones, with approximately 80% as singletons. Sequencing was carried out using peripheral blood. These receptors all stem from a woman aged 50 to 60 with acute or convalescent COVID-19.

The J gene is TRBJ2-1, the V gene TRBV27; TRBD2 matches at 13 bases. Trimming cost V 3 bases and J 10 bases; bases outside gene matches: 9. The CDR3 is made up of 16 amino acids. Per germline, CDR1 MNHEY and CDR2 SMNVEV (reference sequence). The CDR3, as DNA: TGTGCCAGCAGTTTCCCGGGGACTAGCGGGATAAAGGAGCAGTTCTTC. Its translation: CASSFPGTSGIKEQFF.

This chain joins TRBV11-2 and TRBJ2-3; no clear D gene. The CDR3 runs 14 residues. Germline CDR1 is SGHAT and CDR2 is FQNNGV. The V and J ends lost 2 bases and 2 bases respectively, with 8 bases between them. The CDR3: CASSLLLITDTQYF. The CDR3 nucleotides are TGTGCCAGCAGCTTATTACTGATCACAGATACGCAGTATTTT.

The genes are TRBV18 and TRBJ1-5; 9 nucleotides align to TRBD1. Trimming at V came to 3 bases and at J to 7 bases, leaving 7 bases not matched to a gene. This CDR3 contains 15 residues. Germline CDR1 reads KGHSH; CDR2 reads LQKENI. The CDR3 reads CASSPPGQGPQPQHF. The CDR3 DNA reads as TGTGCCAGCTCACCCCCAGGACAGGGGCCGCAGCCCCAGCATTTT.